A single sample gave rise to the 5 T cell receptor beta chains below, sequenced in a study of blood T cells in healthy people across ages. Sample-barcoded 5' priming and a J-beta primer mix drove a second PCR of about 7 to 11 cycles. TCRdb processed the 5' RACE reads anew with MiXCR; each CDR3 protein has one entry. The sample lists 700,000 to 900,000 distinct CDR3 sequences, around half occurring once. Sequencing was done on a sample of blood. These receptors all stem from a man aged 80 or over in good health.

This chain links TRBV20-1 with TRBJ1-2; D is unresolved. V shed 3 bases and J shed 7 bases, with 15 bases lying between them. The CDR3 runs 13 residues. The germline CDR1 and CDR2 sequences are DFQATT and SNEGSKA (reference sequence). CDR3 residues: CSASRPSGGGYTF. CDR3 DNA: TGCAGTGCTAGTAGGCCCTCGGGTGGTGGCTACACCTTC.

The J gene is TRBJ2-2, the V gene TRBV24-1; TRBD1 matches 9 bases. The germline gives CDR1 KGHDR, CDR2 SFDVKD. The trim removed 3 bases at V and 4 bases at J, leaving 14 bases unmatched. The CDR3 length is 19 residues. CDR3 residues: CATSDHARPGTGTTGELFF. The CDR3 bases are TGTGCCACCAGTGATCATGCCCGCCCCGGGACAGGGACCACCGGGGAGCTGTTTTTT.

The V gene is TRBV12-3 or TRBV12-4, the J gene TRBJ2-4; 8 positions match TRBD1. With V trimmed by 6 bases and J by 6 bases, 7 bases remained unmatched. This CDR3 has 14 residues. CDR3 sequence: CASSPTGAGNIQYF. The CDR3 region has the DNA TGTGCCAGCAGCCCGACAGGGGCCGGAAACATTCAGTACTTC.

V usage is TRBV7-3 and J usage is TRBJ2-7; D unclear. V lost 5 bases and J 3 bases, leaving 5 bases between the germline ends. The CDR3 consists of 11 residues. Germline assignment: CDR1 SGHTA and CDR2 FQGTGA. CDR3: CASSPHYEQYF. The CDR3 nucleotides read TGTGCCAGCAGCCCACACTACGAGCAGTACTTC.

Notes on this clonotype: Possible read error: a much larger clone is one base away. The J gene is TRBJ1-1, the V gene TRBV11-1, with 7 bases aligning to TRBD1. Germline CDR1 and CDR2: SGHAT and FQDESV (reference sequence). Trimming took 3 bases from V and 3 from J; bases not matched to a gene: 4. The length of the CDR3 is 14 residues. The CDR3 DNA reads as TGTGCCAGCAGCTTGCAGGGGGGGTACACTGAAGCTTTCTTT. Protein sequence: CASSLQGGYTEAFF.